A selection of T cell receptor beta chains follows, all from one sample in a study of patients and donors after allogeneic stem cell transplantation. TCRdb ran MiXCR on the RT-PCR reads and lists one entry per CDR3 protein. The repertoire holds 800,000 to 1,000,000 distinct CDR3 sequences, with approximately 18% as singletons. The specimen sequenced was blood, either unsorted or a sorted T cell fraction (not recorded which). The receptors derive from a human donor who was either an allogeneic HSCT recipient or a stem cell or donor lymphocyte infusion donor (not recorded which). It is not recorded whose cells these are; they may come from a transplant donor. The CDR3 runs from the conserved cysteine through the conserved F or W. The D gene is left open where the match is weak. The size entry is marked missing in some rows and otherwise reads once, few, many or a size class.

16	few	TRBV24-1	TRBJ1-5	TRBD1	TGTGCCACCAGTGATTCTAGACAGGGAGGCAATCAGCCCCAGCATTTT	CATSDSRQGGNQPQHF
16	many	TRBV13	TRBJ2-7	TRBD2	TGTGCCAGCAGCTTAGGCCAGGTTAGCGGGAGGTACGAGCAGTACTTC	CASSLGQVSGRYEQYF
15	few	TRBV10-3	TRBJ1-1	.	TGTGCCATCAGTGAGTCGACGGATATGAACACTGAAGCTTTCTTT	CAISESTDMNTEAFF
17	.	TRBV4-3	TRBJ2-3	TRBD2	TGCGCCAGCAGCCAAGTTGCAAGCGGGGGGTTCCTAGATACGCAGTATTTT	CASSQVASGGFLDTQYF
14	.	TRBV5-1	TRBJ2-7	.	TGCGCCAGCAGCTTCGGAGGGGCCGCGGTAGAGCAGTACTTC	CASSFGGAAVEQYF
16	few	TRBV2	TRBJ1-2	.	TGTGCCAGCGCTACTCCCGGGGCCGGGGTTTCCTATGGCTACACCTTC	CASATPGAGVSYGYTF
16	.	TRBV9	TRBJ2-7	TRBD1	TGTGCCAGCAGCGTTACCGCCGGGACAGGGGTCTACGAGCAGTACTTC	CASSVTAGTGVYEQYF
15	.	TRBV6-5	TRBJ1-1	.	TGTGCCAGCAGTTACTCTCGGCTCCTGAACACTGAAGCTTTCTTT	CASSYSRLLNTEAFF
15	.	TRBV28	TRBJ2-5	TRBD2	TGTGCCAGCAGTTTACCGGCTAGCGGGGTAGAGACCCAGTACTTC	CASSLPASGVETQYF
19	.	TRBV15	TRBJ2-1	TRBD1	TGTGCCACCAGCAGAGATAGGTGGACTTTAGGACAGGGCGACAATGAGCAGTTCTTC	CATSRDRWTLGQGDNEQFF
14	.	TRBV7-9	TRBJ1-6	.	TGTGCCATCCTAACCGGGGCCTATAATTCACCCCTCCACTTT	CAILTGAYNSPLHF
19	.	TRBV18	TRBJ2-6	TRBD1	TGTGCCAGCTCCCGAATCTTCGGACAGGGGGCATCTGGGGCCAACGTCCTGACTTTC	CASSRIFGQGASGANVLTF
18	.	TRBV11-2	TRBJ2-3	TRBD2	TGTGCCAGCAGCTTAGGCTTCCTAGCGGGGGGGCGTGCAGATACGCAGTATTTT	CASSLGFLAGGRADTQYF
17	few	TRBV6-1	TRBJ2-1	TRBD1	TGTGCCAGCAGTGTCAGATCCACAGGGGAGTGGGACAATGAGCAGTTCTTC	CASSVRSTGEWDNEQFF
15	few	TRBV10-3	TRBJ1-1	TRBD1	TGTGCCATCAGTGAAGTCGGGACAGGGGCCACTGAAGCTTTCTTT	CAISEVGTGATEAFF
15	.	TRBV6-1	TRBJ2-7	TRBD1	TGTGCCAGCGTCACGCCGGGACAGGGGGCCTACGAGCAGTACTTC	CASVTPGQGAYEQYF
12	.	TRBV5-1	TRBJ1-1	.	TGCGCCAGCAGCAACGGGTACACTGAAGCTTTCTTT	CASSNGYTEAFF
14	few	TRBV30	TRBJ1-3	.	TGTGCCTGGACTACAGGGTCTTCTGGAAACACCATATATTTT	CAWTTGSSGNTIYF
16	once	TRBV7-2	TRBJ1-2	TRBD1	TGTGCCAGCAGCTATTCCCTGGGACAGTTCCACTATGGCTACACCTTC	CASSYSLGQFHYGYTF
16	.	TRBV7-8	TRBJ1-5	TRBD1	TGTGCCAGCAGCCCACAGACAGGGGCAGGCGATCAGCCCCAGCATTTT	CASSPQTGAGDQPQHF
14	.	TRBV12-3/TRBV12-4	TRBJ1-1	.	TGTGCCAGCAGTTTACGCAGGGCGAACACTGAAGCTTTCTTT	CASSLRRANTEAFF
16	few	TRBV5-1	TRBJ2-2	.	TGCGCCAGCAGCTTGAGTAGGCAGAAGAACACCGGGGAGCTGTTTTTT	CASSLSRQKNTGELFF
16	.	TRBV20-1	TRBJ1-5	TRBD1	TGCAGTGCTACCGCCCTGGACAGGCTCAAAGCCCAGCCCCAGCATTTT	CSATALDRLKAQPQHF
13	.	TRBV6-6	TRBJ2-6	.	TGTGCCAGGGGCTTTCAAGGGGCCAACGTCCTGACTTTC	CARGFQGANVLTF
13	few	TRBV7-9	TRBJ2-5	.	TGTGCCAGCAGCTTAACCGTGGGGGAGACCCAGTACTTC	CASSLTVGETQYF
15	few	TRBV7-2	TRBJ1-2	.	TGTGCCAGCAGCTTAGCGCCTGGGATCGGGGATGGCTACACCTTC	CASSLAPGIGDGYTF
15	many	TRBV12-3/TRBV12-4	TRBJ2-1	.	TGTGCCAGCAGTTTTCGCCGGGGCTCCTACAATGAGCAGTTCTTC	CASSFRRGSYNEQFF
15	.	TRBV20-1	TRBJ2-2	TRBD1	TGCAGTGCCCCGGGACAGGGGGCGAACACCGGGGAGCTGTTTTTT	CSAPGQGANTGELFF
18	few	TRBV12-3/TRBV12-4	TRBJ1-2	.	TGTGCCAGCAGTTTACCGGGCCAGACAGGTCTAGGGTTCTATGGCTACACCTTC	CASSLPGQTGLGFYGYTF
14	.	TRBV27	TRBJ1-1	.	TGTGCCAGCAGTTTACCGGGACCGAACACTGAAGCTTTCTTT	CASSLPGPNTEAFF
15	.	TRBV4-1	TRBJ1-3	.	TGCGCCAGCAGCCAGCCCCACCAGGGGTCGCGCACCATATATTTT	CASSQPHQGSRTIYF
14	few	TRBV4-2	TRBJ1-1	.	TGTGCCAGCAGCCAAGTCGGTATAGACGGTGAAGCTTTCTTT	CASSQVGIDGEAFF
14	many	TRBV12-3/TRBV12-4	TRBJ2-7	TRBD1	TGTGCCAGCACCTCCGGGACAGGTGACTACGAGCAGTACTTC	CASTSGTGDYEQYF
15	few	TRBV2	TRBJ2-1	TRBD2	TGTGCCAGCAGTGAAGAGGCTAGCGGCACCAATGAGCAGTTCTTC	CASSEEASGTNEQFF
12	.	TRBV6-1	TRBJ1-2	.	TGTGCCAGCAGTGAAGATTCCTATGGCTACACCTTC	CASSEDSYGYTF
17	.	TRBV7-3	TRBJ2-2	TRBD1	TGTGCCAGCAGCTTTAGGAGACAGGGGGCCATCGACGGGGAGCTGTTTTTT	CASSFRRQGAIDGELFF
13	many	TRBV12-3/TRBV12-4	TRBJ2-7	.	TGTGCCAGCAAACGGTGGGAGCTCTACGAGCAGTACTTC	CASKRWELYEQYF
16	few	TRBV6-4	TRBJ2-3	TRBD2	TGTGCCAGCAGTGAATCTCTAGCGGGGGGCACAGATACGCAGTATTTT	CASSESLAGGTDTQYF
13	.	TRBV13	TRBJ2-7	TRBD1	TGTGCCACCGGTGGACAGGGGTCCTACGGGCAGTACTTC	CATGGQGSYGQYF
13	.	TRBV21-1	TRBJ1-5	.	TGTGCCAGCAACCCGGACCTTAATCAGCCCCAGCATTTT	CASNPDLNQPQHF
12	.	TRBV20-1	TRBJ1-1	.	TGCAGTGCAAAAGGGAGGGAAAATGAAGCTTTCTTT	CSAKGRENEAFF
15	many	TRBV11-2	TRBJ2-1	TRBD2	TGTGCCAGCAGCTTAGGTCTAGCGGGAAGCAATGAGCAGTTCTTC	CASSLGLAGSNEQFF
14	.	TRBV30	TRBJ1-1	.	TGTGCCTGGAGCGGCTCCAGGGGCGGCACTGAAGCTTTCTTT	CAWSGSRGGTEAFF
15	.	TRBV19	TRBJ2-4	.	TGTGCCAGTAGTATAGGGTCACCATCCAAAAACATTCAGTACTTC	CASSIGSPSKNIQYF
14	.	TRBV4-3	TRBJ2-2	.	TGCGCCAGCACCCGAAGCGAGCACACCGGGGAGCTGTTTTTT	CASTRSEHTGELFF
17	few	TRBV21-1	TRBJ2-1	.	TGTGCCAGCAGCAAATTGGGCTCTCGGGACAGGGATAATGAGCAGTTCTTC	CASSKLGSRDRDNEQFF
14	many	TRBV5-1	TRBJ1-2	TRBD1	TGCGCCAGCAGCTTGCAGGGGGCTTCCTATGGCTACACCTTC	CASSLQGASYGYTF
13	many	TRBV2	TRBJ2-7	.	TGTGCCAGCAGTGAAAGGCAGGGTGACGAGCAGTACTTC	CASSERQGDEQYF
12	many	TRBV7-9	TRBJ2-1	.	TGTGCCAGCAGCCTTATAGATCGGGAGCAGTTCTTC	CASSLIDREQFF